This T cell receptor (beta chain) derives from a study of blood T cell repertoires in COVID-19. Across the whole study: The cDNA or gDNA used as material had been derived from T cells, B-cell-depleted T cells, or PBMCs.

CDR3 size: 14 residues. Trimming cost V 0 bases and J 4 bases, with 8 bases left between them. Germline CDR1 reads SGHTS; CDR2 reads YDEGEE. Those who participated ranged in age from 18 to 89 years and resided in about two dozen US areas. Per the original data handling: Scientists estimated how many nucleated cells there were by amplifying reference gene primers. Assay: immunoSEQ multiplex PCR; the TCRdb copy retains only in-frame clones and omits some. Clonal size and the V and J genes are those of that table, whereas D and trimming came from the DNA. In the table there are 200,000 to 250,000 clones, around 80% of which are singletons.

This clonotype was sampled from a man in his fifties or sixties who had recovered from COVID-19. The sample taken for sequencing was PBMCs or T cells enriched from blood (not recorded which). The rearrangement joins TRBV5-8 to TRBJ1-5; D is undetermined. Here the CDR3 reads CASSLEAGNQPQHF. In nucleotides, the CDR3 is TGTGCCAGCAGCTTGGAGGCGGGAAATCAGCCCCAGCATTTT.